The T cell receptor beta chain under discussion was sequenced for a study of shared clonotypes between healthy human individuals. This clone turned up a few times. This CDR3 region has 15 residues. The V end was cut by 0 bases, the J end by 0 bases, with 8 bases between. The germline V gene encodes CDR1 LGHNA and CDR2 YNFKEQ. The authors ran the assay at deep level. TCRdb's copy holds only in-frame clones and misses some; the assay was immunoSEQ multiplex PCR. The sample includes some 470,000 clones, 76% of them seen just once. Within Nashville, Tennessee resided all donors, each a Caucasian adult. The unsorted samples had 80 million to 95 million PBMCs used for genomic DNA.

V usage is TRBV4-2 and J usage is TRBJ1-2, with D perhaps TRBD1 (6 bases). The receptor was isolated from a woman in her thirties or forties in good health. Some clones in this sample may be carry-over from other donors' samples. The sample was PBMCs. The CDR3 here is CASSQDEGANYGYTF. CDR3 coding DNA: TGTGCCAGCAGCCAAGATGAGGGGGCTAACTATGGCTACACCTTC.